Sequencing of this T cell receptor beta chain was carried out in a study of cytotoxic CD8 clonotypes in ibrutinib-treated CLL. Turning to this clone: What it recognizes is unknown.

Clones were read by immunoSEQ multiplex PCR, and TCRdb kept only the in-frame ones, dropping some. The table includes 130,000 to 150,000 clones, 79% detected once. This CDR3 spans 16 amino acids. Losses at the gene ends were 3 bases for V and 3 bases for J; bases not matched to a gene: 6. Germline loops: CDR1 MDHEN, CDR2 SYDVKM. Study-level points and caveats: Clonality was higher at ibrutinib response and returned toward baseline at progression.

The source was PBMCs, collected after 12 months of ibrutinib treatment. The chain recombines TRBV28 with TRBJ1-2; 11 bases align to TRBD1. The sequence was obtained from a human donor with chronic lymphocytic leukemia. Here the CDR3 DNA reads TGTGCCAGCAGTTTTACCAGGACAGGGGGCCACTATGGCTACACCTTC. This codes for CASSFTRTGGHYGYTF.